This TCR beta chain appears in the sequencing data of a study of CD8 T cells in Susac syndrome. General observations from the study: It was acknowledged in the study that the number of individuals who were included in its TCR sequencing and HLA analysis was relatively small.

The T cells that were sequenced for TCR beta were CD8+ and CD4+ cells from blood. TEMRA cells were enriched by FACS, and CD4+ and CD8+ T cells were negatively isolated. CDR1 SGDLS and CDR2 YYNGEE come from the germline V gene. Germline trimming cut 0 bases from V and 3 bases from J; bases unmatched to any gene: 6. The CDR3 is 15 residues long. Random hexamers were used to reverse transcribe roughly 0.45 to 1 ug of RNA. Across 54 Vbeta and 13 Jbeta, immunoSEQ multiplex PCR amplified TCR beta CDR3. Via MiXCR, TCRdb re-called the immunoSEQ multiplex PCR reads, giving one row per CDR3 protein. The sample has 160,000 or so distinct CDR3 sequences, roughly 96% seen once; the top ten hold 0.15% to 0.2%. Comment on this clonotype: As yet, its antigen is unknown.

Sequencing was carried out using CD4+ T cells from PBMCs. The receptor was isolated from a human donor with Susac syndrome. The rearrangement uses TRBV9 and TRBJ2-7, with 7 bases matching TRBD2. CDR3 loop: CASSVGEGGFYEQYF. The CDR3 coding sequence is TGTGCCAGCAGCGTAGGAGAGGGAGGGTTCTACGAGCAGTACTTC.